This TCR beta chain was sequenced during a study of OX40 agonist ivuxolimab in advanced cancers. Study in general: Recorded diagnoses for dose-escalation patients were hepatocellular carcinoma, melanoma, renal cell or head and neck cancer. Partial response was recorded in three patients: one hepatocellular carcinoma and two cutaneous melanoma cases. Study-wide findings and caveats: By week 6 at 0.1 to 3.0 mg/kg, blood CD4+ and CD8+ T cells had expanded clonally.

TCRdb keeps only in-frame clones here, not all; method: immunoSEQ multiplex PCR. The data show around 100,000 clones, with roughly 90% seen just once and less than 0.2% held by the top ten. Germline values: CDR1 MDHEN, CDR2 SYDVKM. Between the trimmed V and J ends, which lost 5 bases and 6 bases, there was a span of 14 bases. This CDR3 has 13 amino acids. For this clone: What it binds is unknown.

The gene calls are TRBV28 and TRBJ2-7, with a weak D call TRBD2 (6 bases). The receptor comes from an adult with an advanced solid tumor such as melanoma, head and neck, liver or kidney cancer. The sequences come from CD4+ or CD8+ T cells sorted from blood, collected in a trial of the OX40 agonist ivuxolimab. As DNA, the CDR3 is TGTGCCAGCAGTCCACCCGTGGGAGGCGAGCAGTACTTC. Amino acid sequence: CASSPPVGGEQYF.